The 3 T cell receptor beta chains given below trace back to one sample, sequenced in a study of blood T cell repertoires in COVID-19. TCRdb's copy holds only in-frame clones and misses some; the assay was immunoSEQ multiplex PCR. The sample records 250,000 to 300,000 clones, approximately 91% being singletons. The sequenced sample consisted of PBMCs or T cells enriched from blood (not recorded which). Receptors were obtained from a woman in her thirties or forties with acute COVID-19.

This chain uses TRBV11-3 with TRBJ1-1; possibly TRBD1 for D (6 bases). The CDR3 runs to 13 residues. Germline loops: CDR1 SGHNT, CDR2 YENEEA. Trimming removed 8 bases from V and 3 bases from J, with 13 bases in between. The CDR3 loop is CASSPQGYTEAFF. DNA of the CDR3: TGTGCCAGCTCACCTCAGGGGTACACTGAAGCTTTCTTT.

The rearrangement joins TRBV30 to TRBJ1-1; D ambiguous. The CDR3 runs to 11 residues. Germline V lookup: CDR1 GTSNPN, CDR2 SVGIG (reference sequence). V was shortened by 6 bases and J by 4 bases, with 9 bases between the two germline ends. CDR3 nucleotide sequence: TGTGCCTGCTGGGAGGGCACTGAAGCTTTCTTT. This sequence encodes CACWEGTEAFF.

V is TRBV13 and J is TRBJ1-5, with a weak D call TRBD1 (5 bases). The germline CDR1 and CDR2 sequences are PRHDT and FYEKMQ (reference sequence). The CDR3 extends over 15 amino acids. Trimming removed 0 bases at V and 8 bases at J, with 14 bases between. The CDR3 DNA is TGTGCCAGCAGCTTAGGTCGGGTTCCCAGGGAGCCCCAGCATTTT. Amino acids: CASSLGRVPREPQHF. Variable domain in full (rest from reference TRBV13 and TRBJ1-5): AAGVIQSPRHLIKEKRETATLKCYPIPRHDTVYWYQQGPGQDPQFLISFYEKMQSDKGSIPDRFSAQQFSDYHSELNMSSLELGDSALYFCASSLGRVPREPQHFGDGTRLSIL.